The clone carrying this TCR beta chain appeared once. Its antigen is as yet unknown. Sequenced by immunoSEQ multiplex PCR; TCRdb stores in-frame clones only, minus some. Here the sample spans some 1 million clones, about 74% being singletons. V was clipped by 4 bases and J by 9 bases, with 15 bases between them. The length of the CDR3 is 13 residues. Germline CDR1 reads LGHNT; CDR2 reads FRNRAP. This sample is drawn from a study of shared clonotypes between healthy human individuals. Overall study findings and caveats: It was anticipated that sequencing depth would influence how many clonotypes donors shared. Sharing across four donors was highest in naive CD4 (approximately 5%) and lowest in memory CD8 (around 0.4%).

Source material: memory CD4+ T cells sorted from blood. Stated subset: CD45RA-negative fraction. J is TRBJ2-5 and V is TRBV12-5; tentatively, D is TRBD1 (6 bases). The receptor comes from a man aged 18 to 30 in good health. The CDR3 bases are TGTGCTAGTGGTTCGGGACAATGGAATTCCCAGTACTTC. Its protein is CASGSGQWNSQYF.